These 15 T cell receptor beta chains were all obtained from the same sample, sequenced in a study of T cells after yellow fever vaccination. Using its own MiXCR run on the 5' RACE reads, TCRdb lists one record per CDR3 protein. The top ten hold 15% to 20% of the sample, which has around 530,000 distinct CDR3 sequences, about a sixth seen once. The specimen was PBMCs, collected less than 6 days after the first yellow fever vaccination. These receptors all come from a man between 18 and 29 years old who received the YFV17D yellow fever vaccine.

This clonotype was counted between two and nine times. The chain employs TRBV29-1 and TRBJ2-7; 8 bases are a match to TRBD1. Looked up from germline, CDR1 is SQVTM and CDR2 is ANQGSEA. The V and J ends lost 5 bases and 2 bases, in that order; junction bases with no gene match: 11. The CDR3 has 15 amino acids. The CDR3 protein is CSVRKGDRPTYEQYF. CDR3 sequence (DNA): TGCAGCGTTCGAAAGGGGGACAGGCCTACCTACGAGCAGTACTTC.

On this clonotype itself: The junction departs from the called germline gene at one end, perhaps through a read error. The CDR3 DNA sequence: TGTGCCACCAGCGGAGACAGGACCCAAGAGACCCAGTACTTC. Translating it yields CATSGDRTQETQYF. This sequence joins TRBV15 and TRBJ2-5; D possibly corresponds to TRBD1 (6 bases). The CDR3 consists of 14 residues. Germline CDR1 reads LNHNV; CDR2 reads YYDKDF (reference sequence).

The chain recombines TRBV18 with TRBJ1-1; D unresolved. The CDR3 contains 15 residues. Germline CDR1 reads KGHSH; CDR2 reads LQKENI. Deletions cut 3 bases from V and 3 bases from J, with 14 bases between. This CDR3 is CASSPNRAKDTEAFF. The CDR3, as DNA: TGTGCCAGCTCACCTAATCGGGCTAAGGACACTGAAGCTTTCTTT.

V gene TRBV10-2 combines with J gene TRBJ1-5, with D unresolved. There are 13 residues in the CDR3. Germline V gene data show CDR1 as WSHSY and CDR2 as SAAADI. The V end lost 3 bases, the J end lost 0 bases, and 3 bases lay between the germline ends. The CDR3: CASSDSSNQPQHF. In DNA, the CDR3 is TGCGCCAGCAGTGACAGTAGCAATCAGCCCCAGCATTTT.

The chain recombines TRBV6-2 or TRBV6-3 with TRBJ2-5; 7 nucleotides match TRBD2. V shed 7 bases and J 7 bases; nucleotides not matched to a gene: 18. This CDR3 is built from 16 residues. Germline values: CDR1 MNHEY, CDR2 SVGEGT. The CDR3 loop is CASTTIPKRDPGTQYF. The CDR3, as DNA: TGTGCCAGCACCACAATTCCGAAGCGGGATCCGGGGACCCAGTACTTC.

This clonotype was counted only a few times. CDR3 nucleotides: TGTGCCAGCAGCATCACAGCCCCCTACGAGCAGTACTTC. Translating it yields CASSITAPYEQYF. This chain links TRBV11-2 with TRBJ2-7, with D unclear. This CDR3 comprises 13 residues. V shed 5 bases and J shed 2 bases, with 10 bases lying between them. Per the germline V gene, CDR1 is SGHAT and CDR2 is FQNNGV.

The J gene is TRBJ2-7, the V gene TRBV2, with 7 bases fitting TRBD2. This CDR3 comprises 14 residues. J lost 4 bases, V lost 6 bases, and 9 bases had no gene match. The germline gives CDR1 SNHLY, CDR2 FYNNEI. This chain's CDR3 is CASRTSLAVYEQYF. CDR3 DNA sequence: TGTGCCAGCAGAACCAGTCTAGCGGTATACGAGCAGTACTTC.

This chain uses TRBV7-2 with TRBJ1-4; weak D call: TRBD1 (6 bases). V lost 4 bases, J lost 0 bases, and 12 bases lay in between. Germline-derived CDR1 and CDR2 are SGHTA and FQGNSA. This CDR3 spans 16 amino acids. CDR3 DNA sequence: TGTGCCAGCAGCTCGGACAGTGGAGCAACTAATGAAAAACTGTTTTTT. Translating it yields CASSSDSGATNEKLFF. Variable domain in full (rest from reference TRBV7-2 and TRBJ1-4): GAGVSQSPSNKVTEKGKDVELRCDPISGHTALYWYRQSLGQGLEFLIYFQGNSAPDKSGLPSDRFSAERTGGSVSTLTIQRTQQEDSAVYLCASSSDSGATNEKLFFGSGTQLSVL.

This clonotype was detected only a few times. The V gene is TRBV7-9, the J gene TRBJ2-5, with D maybe TRBD2 (7 bases). V was shortened by 5 bases and J by 5 bases, with 15 bases between the two germline ends. This CDR3 is built from 14 residues. CDR1 is SEHNR, CDR2 FQNEAQ, per germline (reference sequence). As DNA, the CDR3 is TGTGCCAGCAGCCCCCCGGGGGGCTATGAGACCCAGTACTTC. Translating it yields CASSPPGGYETQYF.

This clonotype was found many times. J is TRBJ2-2 and V is TRBV12-3 or TRBV12-4; D is unresolved. The CDR3 totals 13 residues. Trimming pared 3 bases from V and 1 base from J, leaving 3 bases between. CDR3 sequence (DNA): TGTGCCAGCAGTTTCAGGAACACCGGGGAGCTGTTTTTT. Its protein is CASSFRNTGELFF.

The chain employs TRBV18 and TRBJ1-2; weak D call: TRBD1 (5 bases). The length of the CDR3 is 16 residues. V lost 0 bases, J lost 1 base, and 12 bases lay in between. Germline CDR1 reads KGHSH; CDR2 reads LQKENI. CDR3 amino acids: CASSPPRESFNYGYTF. For the CDR3, the DNA is TGTGCCAGCTCACCACCCAGGGAGAGCTTTAACTATGGCTACACCTTC.

This clonotype came up a few times. V gene TRBV4-1 combines with J gene TRBJ2-2; D might be TRBD1 or TRBD2, each matching 6 bases. Germline V gene lookup returns CDR1 MGHRA and CDR2 YSYEKL. V lost 1 base, J lost 6 bases, and 18 bases lay in between. The CDR3 consists of 17 residues. The CDR3 nucleotides are TGCGCCAGCAGCCAAGTTTCCGGGGGCGCTTACCCCGGGGAGCTGTTTTTT. Translated, it gives CASSQVSGGAYPGELFF.

This clonotype was recorded a few times. The chain employs TRBV6-5 and TRBJ1-6, with TRBD1 matching 8 bases. V was pared by 6 bases and J by 9 bases, with 1 base of the junction left unmatched. This CDR3 spans 12 amino acids. Germline CDR1 is MNHEY and CDR2 is SVGAGI. CDR3 sequence (DNA): TGTGCCAGCAGAGACAGGGGTTCACCCCTCCACTTT. This gives the protein CASRDRGSPLHF.

This sequence joins TRBV5-1 and TRBJ2-7, with TRBD1 matching 9 bases. Germline values: CDR1 SGHRS, CDR2 YFSETQ. V was pared by 3 bases and J by 4 bases, with 2 bases of the junction left unmatched. This CDR3 has 13 amino acids. The CDR3 region is CASSSGTGYEQYV. CDR3 bases: TGCGCCAGCAGCTCCGGGACAGGGTACGAGCAGTACGTC.

This clonotype was observed a few times. J is TRBJ2-3 and V is TRBV10-3; D gene uncertain. The CDR3 spans 14 residues. The germline V gene has CDR1 ENHRY and CDR2 SYGVKD. Trimming left V 6 bases short and J 8 bases short, with 18 bases between. This chain's CDR3 is CAIRILSSVGTQYF. In DNA form, the CDR3 reads TGTGCCATCAGGATCCTAAGCTCGGTCGGTACGCAGTATTTT.